A selection of T cell receptor beta chains follows, all from one sample in a study of OX40 agonist ivuxolimab in advanced cancers. Generated by immunoSEQ multiplex PCR, the TCRdb table keeps only in-frame clones and is missing some. The profile covers around 64,000 clones, with roughly 84% appearing a single time and approximately 8% taken by the ten largest. Sequenced here: CD4+ or CD8+ T cells sorted from blood, sampled in a trial of the OX40 agonist ivuxolimab. These receptors all come from an adult with an advanced solid tumor such as melanoma, head and neck, liver or kidney cancer. The CDR3 runs from the conserved cysteine through the conserved F or W. D genes are given only for firm matches. Only part of the rows carry a size: once, few, many, or a class if the clone is expanded.

TRBJ2-7 NA NA TRBV7-9 TGTGCCAGCAGCGCCCTAGCGCACGAGCAGTACTTC CASSALAHEQYF
TRBJ2-7 NA NA TRBV6-6 TGTGCCAGCAGTGGGTGGGGGACGGTCTCCTACGAGCAGTACTTC CASSGWGTVSYEQYF
TRBJ1-1 NA NA TRBV5-4 TGTGCCAGCAGCTTGGCGGCGAACACTGAAGCTTTCTTT CASSLAANTEAFF
TRBJ1-2 TRBD1 few TRBV6-1 TGTGCCAGCAGTGAACCAGGGGGACAGCTTAACTATGGCTACACCTTC CASSEPGGQLNYGYTF
TRBJ2-2 TRBD1 once TRBV7-6 TGTGCCAGCAGCTCGACAGGGTCAAACACCGGGGAGCTGTTTTTT CASSSTGSNTGELFF
TRBJ1-4 NA NA TRBV11-2 TGTGCCAGCAGCTTAGGAGACTCAAATGAAAAACTGTTTTTT CASSLGDSNEKLFF
TRBJ2-5 TRBD1 NA TRBV20-1 TGCAGTGCTGCAGGGGGAGAGACCCAGTACTTC CSAAGGETQYF
TRBJ2-7 TRBD2 NA TRBV13 TGTGCCAGCAGCTCGCGACTAGCGGGAGAACCTTTGTCCTACGAGCAGTACTTC CASSSRLAGEPLSYEQYF
TRBJ2-1 TRBD2 NA TRBV4-3 TGCGCCAGCAGCCGGCGTAGCGGGCGCTCCTACAATGAGCAGTTCTTC CASSRRSGRSYNEQFF
TRBJ2-2 TRBD1 NA TRBV7-8 TGTGCCAGCAGCAACGACAGGGCCCCCACCGGGGAGCTGTTTTTT CASSNDRAPTGELFF
TRBJ2-2 NA NA TRBV19 TGTGCCAGTAGTATAGGCGGCACCGGGGAGCTGTTTTTT CASSIGGTGELFF
TRBJ2-4 NA NA TRBV10-3 TGTGCCATCAGTGACGACATGGCCAAAAACATTCAGTACTTC CAISDDMAKNIQYF
TRBJ2-2 NA NA TRBV19 TGTGCCAGTAGTCTGCAGGGGGGGACATACACCGGGGAGCTGTTTTTT CASSLQGGTYTGELFF
TRBJ2-3 NA NA TRBV7-3 TGTGCCAGCAGCTTAAGGTCGGATACGCAGTATTTT CASSLRSDTQYF
TRBJ1-1 TRBD1 NA TRBV18 TGTGCCAGCTCACCAAACCTGGGACAGGGGAACACTGAAGCTTTCTTT CASSPNLGQGNTEAFF
TRBJ2-7 NA once TRBV10-3 TGTGCCATCATGGGGGGTCAAGAGCAGTACTTC CAIMGGQEQYF
TRBJ2-3 NA NA TRBV2 TGTGCCAGCAGTGTCGGCCCCCCAGATACGCAGTATTTT CASSVGPPDTQYF
TRBJ2-7 TRBD2 NA TRBV2 TGTGCCAGCTCAGGACTAGCATACCACGAGCAGTACTTC CASSGLAYHEQYF
TRBJ2-2 TRBD2 few TRBV18 TGTGCCAGCTCACCGGGACTAGCGGGAGTCGGGGAGCTGTTTTTT CASSPGLAGVGELFF
TRBJ2-3 NA NA TRBV7-6 TGTGCCAGCAGCTCTTTCGGCACAGATACGCAGTATTTT CASSSFGTDTQYF
TRBJ2-3 TRBD2 NA TRBV5-1 TGCGCCAGCAGCTTGGCGGAGCGGGGGGGAGATACGCAGTATTTT CASSLAERGGDTQYF
TRBJ2-3 NA NA TRBV13 TGTGCCAGCAGCATCAATTTGGGTAACACAGATACGCAGTATTTT CASSINLGNTDTQYF
TRBJ1-1 NA NA TRBV14 TGTGCCAGCAGCCGATATTTTGACACTGAAGCTTTCTTT CASSRYFDTEAFF
TRBJ1-2 NA NA TRBV7-2 TGTGCCAGCAGCTTAGGCGGGTCTGTTAGGACAGTCTATGGCTACACCTTC CASSLGGSVRTVYGYTF
TRBJ2-1 TRBD2 NA TRBV30 TGTGCCTGGAGTGGGACTAGCGGGGCCTACAATGAGCAGTTCTTC CAWSGTSGAYNEQFF
TRBJ2-7 NA NA TRBV27 TGTGCCAGCAGTTCTTACAGGGTCCACTACGAGCAGTACTTC CASSSYRVHYEQYF
TRBJ1-2 TRBD1 NA TRBV6-5 TGTGCCAGCAGTTACTCGGGACAGGATGGCTACACCTTC CASSYSGQDGYTF
TRBJ2-1 TRBD2 NA TRBV2 TGTGCCAGCAGTGAAGATCCTAGCGGGGTCTGGCGAGAGCAGTTCTTC CASSEDPSGVWREQFF
TRBJ1-5 NA few TRBV5-8 TGTGCCAGCAGCTTGGATGGGTATAGCAATCAGCCCCAGCATTTT CASSLDGYSNQPQHF
TRBJ2-7 NA few TRBV7-8 TGTGCCAGCAGCTTAGCGGATCCAGGGCTCCTAAACTTC CASSLADPGLLNF
TRBJ1-6 NA NA TRBV5-5 TGTGCCAGCAGTTCGGGGGGGAGAGGATCTAATTCACCCCTCCACTTT CASSSGGRGSNSPLHF
TRBJ2-1 NA NA TRBV5-1 TGCGCCAGCAGTGCTTTGGGGGTGGGCTCCTACAATGAGCAGTTCTTC CASSALGVGSYNEQFF
TRBJ2-5 NA few TRBV2 TGTGCCAGCAGTGAAGTGACTGCTCAAGGGACCCAGTACTTC CASSEVTAQGTQYF
TRBJ1-1 NA NA TRBV4-3 TGCGCCAGCAGCCCTAGCGGGGGGTTCGGAACTGAAGCTTTCTTT CASSPSGGFGTEAFF
TRBJ2-2 NA NA TRBV27 TGTGCCAGCAGTCCTCGATGGAGGGGAAACACCGGGGAGCTGTTTTTT CASSPRWRGNTGELFF
TRBJ1-6 NA NA TRBV6-1 TGTGCCAGCAGTGAAGCCAGGGTCGCCTATAATTCACCCCTCCACTTT CASSEARVAYNSPLHF
TRBJ2-7 TRBD2 NA TRBV5-1 TGCGCCAGCAGCCCAACTAGCGGGAGGGTAGGGGAGCAGTACTTC CASSPTSGRVGEQYF
TRBJ1-1 TRBD1 few TRBV18 TGTGCCAGCTCACCGTATCGGGGACAGGGGGCTGAAGCTTTCTTT CASSPYRGQGAEAFF
TRBJ2-2 TRBD2 NA TRBV28 TGTGCCAGCAGTTCTGCGGGACTAGCGGGAGTTGTCGGGGAGCTGTTTTTT CASSSAGLAGVVGELFF
TRBJ1-2 TRBD1 NA TRBV4-2 TGTGCCAGCAATTCAATACAGGGGACGGGCGGCTACACCTTC CASNSIQGTGGYTF
TRBJ2-4 NA NA TRBV5-6 TGCGCCAGCAGCTCCCTGAGGGAGTGGGCCAAAAACATTCAGTACTTC CASSSLREWAKNIQYF
TRBJ2-5 TRBD2 NA TRBV10-3 TGTGCCATCAGTGGACGGGGGGACGGAGAGACCCAGTACTTC CAISGRGDGETQYF
TRBJ2-5 NA NA TRBV10-3 TGTGCCATCAGTGAGTCTGGTAGCGTGGAGACCCAGTACTTC CAISESGSVETQYF
TRBJ1-2 NA NA TRBV10-3 TGTGCCATCAGTGAACAGGAATATGGCTACACCTTC CAISEQEYGYTF
TRBJ2-7 TRBD2 NA TRBV14 TGTGCCAGCAGCCCTATGACTAGCGTCACCACCTACGAGCAGTACTTC CASSPMTSVTTYEQYF
TRBJ1-1 NA NA TRBV7-2 TGTGCCAGCAGCTTAGCAGGGTCGAACACTGAAGCTTTCTTT CASSLAGSNTEAFF
TRBJ1-5 TRBD1 NA TRBV19 TGTGCCAGTAGTAAAAAACGGGACAGGGTAAGCAATCAGCCCCAGCATTTT CASSKKRDRVSNQPQHF
TRBJ1-1 NA few TRBV2 TGTGCCAGCAGTTATGACACTGAAGCTTTCTTT CASSYDTEAFF
TRBJ2-5 NA NA TRBV6-6 TGTGCCAGCAGCTGGAACGTAGAGACCCAGTACTTC CASSWNVETQYF
TRBJ2-6 NA NA TRBV15 TGTGCCACCAGTTACAGCTCTGGGGCCAACGTCCTGACTTTC CATSYSSGANVLTF
TRBJ1-1 NA NA TRBV27 TGTGCCAGCAGTTTATCAGTGAGGTGGCTGAACACTGAAGCTTTCTTT CASSLSVRWLNTEAFF
TRBJ2-5 NA NA TRBV11-3 TGTGCCAGCAGCTTAAACAGCCAACAAGAGACCCAGTACTTC CASSLNSQQETQYF
TRBJ2-7 NA NA TRBV6-1 TGTGCCAGCATCCGGGTCTTCTCAGGCTACGAGCAGTACTTC CASIRVFSGYEQYF
TRBJ1-4 TRBD1 NA TRBV30 TGTGCCTGGAGTTCTCCCGGGACAGCGAATAATGAAAAACTGTTTTTT CAWSSPGTANNEKLFF
TRBJ2-5 NA NA TRBV13 TGTGCCAGCAGCTCGGGACTCCAAGGGACCCAGTACTTC CASSSGLQGTQYF
TRBJ2-1 NA NA TRBV11-2 TGTGCCAGCAGCTTAGCGGGGCCCTACAATGAGCAGTTCTTC CASSLAGPYNEQFF
TRBJ1-2 TRBD1 once TRBV18 TGTGCCAGCTCACCAGTCGACAGGGGAGGTGGCTACACCTTC CASSPVDRGGGYTF
TRBJ2-7 NA NA TRBV28 TGTGCCAGCAGTTCCTACCGGGACAAGAGCTCCTACGAGCAGTACTTC CASSSYRDKSSYEQYF
TRBJ1-3 NA NA TRBV30 TGTGCCTGGAGTCGCGGCGTGCAAAACACCATATATTTT CAWSRGVQNTIYF
TRBJ2-5 NA NA TRBV11-1 TGTGCCAGCAGCTACGTCCAAGAGACCCAGTACTTC CASSYVQETQYF